The 4 T cell receptor beta chains listed next were all sequenced from one sample in a study of beta chain features in type 1 diabetes. What was sequenced were expressed TCRB transcripts, since all of the isolated RNA had been reverse transcribed. TCRdb's table, derived via immunoSEQ multiplex PCR, lists solely in-frame clones and lacks some. The sample carries about 930,000 clones, roughly 16% recorded once. Sample: naive CD4+ T cells from blood. The receptor set was obtained from a woman aged 18-29 years in good health.

The V and J genes are TRBV6-6 and TRBJ2-7; 12 bases agree with TRBD1. The CDR3 extends over 15 amino acids. Germline V CDR1 and CDR2: MNHNY, SVGAGI (reference sequence). Germline trimming cut 4 bases from V and 6 bases from J; bases unmatched to any gene: 7. The CDR3 DNA reads TGTGCCAGCAGTTCGGGACAGGGGGCGGGTCGCGAGCAGTACTTC. Translation: CASSSGQGAGREQYF.

The chain joins TRBV2 to TRBJ2-7; 10 bases line up with TRBD1. With V trimmed by 3 bases and J by 5 bases, 4 bases remained unmatched. The CDR3 runs 14 residues. Germline V gene lookup returns CDR1 SNHLY and CDR2 FYNNEI. CDR3 in DNA: TGTGCCAGCAGTGATGGGACAGGGGATGACGAGCAGTACTTC. It codes for CASSDGTGDDEQYF.

The V and J genes are TRBV27 and TRBJ2-7; weak D call: TRBD2 (6 bases). Trimming took 8 bases from V and 4 from J, leaving 21 bases between them. This CDR3 contains 15 residues. The germline gives CDR1 MNHEY, CDR2 SMNVEV (reference sequence). DNA of the CDR3: TGTGCCAGCCGGAACCATGGGGGGATAATGTACGAGCAGTACTTC. Its protein is CASRNHGGIMYEQYF.

This clone was seen a few times. The chain has TRBV25-1 and TRBJ2-2; a possible D gene is TRBD2 (6 bases). V lost 10 bases and J 1 base, leaving 10 bases between the germline ends. This CDR3 spans 13 amino acids. Germline V lookup: CDR1 MGHDK, CDR2 SYGVNS. DNA for the CDR3: TGTGCCACGGGACTCAGGAACACCGGGGAGCTGTTTTTT. Its translation: CATGLRNTGELFF.